This entry is about one T cell receptor (beta chain). The target of this receptor is not known. There are no base qualities to consult, and no much larger clone falls within one base. The source of the sample is a study of control samples from healthy donors and cancer patients (dated by TCRdb to the early 2020s). V and J lose 2 bases and 12 bases, and a span of 14 bases separates them. As encoded in the germline V gene (reference sequence), CDR1 is LGHDT while CDR2 is YNNKEL. From cysteine to phenylalanine, the CDR3 is 13 amino acids long. Kept here is only the CDR3 DNA, which spans 39 bases and is read in frame from base 1. Libraries were constructed by the immunoSEQ multiplex PCR assay. In its TCRdb copy, this immuneACCESS table keeps in-frame sequences only and misses some clones. Where compared with another copy, unresolved V genes explain less than half of these, and the others have no known cause. Recorded for this sample are around 100,000 clones; roughly 91% of them occurred a single time. The top ten clones comprise 15% to 20% of the sample.

Sequenced material: PBMCs. This sequence was found in a man in his 60s with lung cancer. Rearrangement joined TRBV3-1 (or the pseudogene TRBV3-2) to TRBJ2-1, with TRBD1 perhaps the D gene, on 6 matching bases. The CDR3 region reads CASSQRDRSWQFF. The DNA sequence follows: TGTGCCAGCAGCCAACGAGACAGGTCGTGGCAGTTCTTC.